The T cell receptor beta chain under discussion was sequenced for a study of shared clonotypes between healthy human individuals. TCRdb's copy holds only in-frame clones and misses some; the assay was immunoSEQ multiplex PCR. The profile covers approximately 470,000 clones, with roughly 80% appearing a single time and around 13% taken by the ten largest. The CDR3 totals 16 residues. J gave up 3 bases and V 2 bases, and 5 bases lay outside the gene matches. Germline V lookup: CDR1 SGHRS, CDR2 YFSETQ. The genes are TRBV5-1 and TRBJ1-5; 10 positions match TRBD1. This receptor was taken from a woman in her 40s in good health. Some clones in this sample may be carry-over from other donors' samples. Source material: PBMCs. CDR3 DNA: TGCGCCAGCAGCTTTGGGACAGGGGACGTCAATCAGCCCCAGCATTTT. Translating it yields CASSFGTGDVNQPQHF.